The TCR beta chain described here comes from a study of a mutant IDH1 vaccine in newly diagnosed glioma. Overall study context: Treated patients, roughly 60% male and 37.5% female, averaged about 40 years of age.

Notes on this clone: Its cognate antigen is unknown.

The time point was: week 47, end of study. Doses of 300 ug of mutant IDH1 20-mer peptide were given with topical imiquimod. The V end was cut by 6 bases, the J end by 0 bases, with 15 bases between. CDR1 and CDR2 (germline): WSHSY, SAAADI. The CDR3 is 15 amino acids. Here immunoSEQ multiplex PCR was the method, and the copy in TCRdb shows in-frame clones only, minus some. The top ten hold 4% to 6% of the sample, which has tens of thousands of clones, roughly 61% seen once. The chain employs TRBV10-2 and TRBJ2-7; either TRBD1 or TRBD2 may supply D (5 bases each). The sequencing here drew on peripheral blood mononuclear cells (PBMCs), taken from a glioma patient whose treatment included an IDH1 peptide vaccine. This TCR came from a man aged 35-49 years with glioma. Some clones in this sample may be carry-over from other donors' samples. The CDR3 sequence is CASRPGTASSYEQYF. The CDR3, as DNA: TGCGCCAGCAGGCCCGGGACGGCGAGCTCCTACGAGCAGTACTTC.